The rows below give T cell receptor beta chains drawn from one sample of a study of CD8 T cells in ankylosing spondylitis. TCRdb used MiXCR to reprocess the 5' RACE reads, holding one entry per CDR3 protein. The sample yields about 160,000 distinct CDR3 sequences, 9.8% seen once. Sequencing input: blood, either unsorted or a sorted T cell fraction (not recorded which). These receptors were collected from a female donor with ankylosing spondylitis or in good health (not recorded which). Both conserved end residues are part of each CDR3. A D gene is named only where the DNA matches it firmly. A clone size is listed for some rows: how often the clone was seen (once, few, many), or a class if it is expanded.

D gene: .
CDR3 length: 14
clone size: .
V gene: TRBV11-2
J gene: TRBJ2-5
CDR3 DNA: TGTGCCAGCAGCTTAGTCACTAGGAAAGAGACCCAGTACTTC
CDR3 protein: CASSLVTRKETQYF

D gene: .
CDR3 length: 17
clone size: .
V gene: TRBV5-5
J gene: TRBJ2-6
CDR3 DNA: TGTGCCAGCAGCTTGACTCCGGGTGGGTCGGGGGCCAACGTCCTGACTTTC
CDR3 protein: CASSLTPGGSGANVLTF

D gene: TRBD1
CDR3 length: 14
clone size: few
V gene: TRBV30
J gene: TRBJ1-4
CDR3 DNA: TGTGCCTGGGCAACAGGGACAGAAAATGAAAAACTGTTTTTT
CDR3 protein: CAWATGTENEKLFF

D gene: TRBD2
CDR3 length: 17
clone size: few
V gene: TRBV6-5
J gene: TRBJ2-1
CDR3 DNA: TGTGCCAGCAGTTACCTCCTAGCGGGAGGGCTTAGCGATGAGCAGTTCTTC
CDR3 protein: CASSYLLAGGLSDEQFF

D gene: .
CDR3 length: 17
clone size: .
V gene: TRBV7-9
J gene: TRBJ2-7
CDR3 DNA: TGTGCCAGCAGCTTAGTCAGCGGCGGGCCTACCTCCTACGAGCAGTACTTC
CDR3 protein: CASSLVSGGPTSYEQYF

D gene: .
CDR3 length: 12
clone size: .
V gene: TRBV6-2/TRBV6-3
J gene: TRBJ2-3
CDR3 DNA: TGTGCCAGCAGTTACCCCCCAGATACGCAGTATTTT
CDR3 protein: CASSYPPDTQYF

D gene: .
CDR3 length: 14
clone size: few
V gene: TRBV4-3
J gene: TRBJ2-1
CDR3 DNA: TGCGCCAGCAGCCAAGTACAGAGCTACAATGAGCAGTTCTTC
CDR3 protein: CASSQVQSYNEQFF

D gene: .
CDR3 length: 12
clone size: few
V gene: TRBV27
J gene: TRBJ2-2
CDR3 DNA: TGTGCCAGCAGGGTGGGGGCCGGGGAGCTGTTTTTT
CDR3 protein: CASRVGAGELFF

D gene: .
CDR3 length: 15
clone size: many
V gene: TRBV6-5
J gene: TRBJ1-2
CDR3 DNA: TGTGCCAGCAGTTTGACCCGATCCCGTAACTATGGCTACACCTTC
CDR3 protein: CASSLTRSRNYGYTF

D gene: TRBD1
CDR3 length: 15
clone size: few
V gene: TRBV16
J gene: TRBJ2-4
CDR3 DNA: TGTGCCAGCAGCCAGTCGACAGGGACGAAAAACATTCAGTACTTC
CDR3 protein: CASSQSTGTKNIQYF

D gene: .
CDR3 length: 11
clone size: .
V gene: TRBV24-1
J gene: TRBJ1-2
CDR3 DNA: TGTGCCACCAGGGATTCGGACGGCTACACCTTC
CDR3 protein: CATRDSDGYTF

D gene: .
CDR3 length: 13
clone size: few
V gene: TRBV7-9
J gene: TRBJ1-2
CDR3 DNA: TGTGCCAGCACCCTGACGGGCTTGGGAGGCTACACCTTC
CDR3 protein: CASTLTGLGGYTF

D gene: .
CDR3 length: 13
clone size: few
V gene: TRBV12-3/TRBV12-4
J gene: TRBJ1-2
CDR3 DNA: TGTGCCAGCAGTTTACCCCTATCAGGAGGCTACACCTTC
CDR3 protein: CASSLPLSGGYTF

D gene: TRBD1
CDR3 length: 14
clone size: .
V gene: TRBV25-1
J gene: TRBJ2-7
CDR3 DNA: TGTGCCACCTCCGGGACAGGGCCTACCTACGAGCAGTACTTC
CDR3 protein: CATSGTGPTYEQYF

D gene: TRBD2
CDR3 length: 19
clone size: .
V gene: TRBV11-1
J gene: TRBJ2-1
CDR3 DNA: TGTGCCAGCAGGTCGGGACTAGCGGGAGGTCTGAGCTCCTACAATGAGCAGTTCTTC
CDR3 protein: CASRSGLAGGLSSYNEQFF

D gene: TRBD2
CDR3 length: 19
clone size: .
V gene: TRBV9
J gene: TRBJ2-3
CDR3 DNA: TGTGCCAGCAGCGTAGCCCCACTAGCGGGAGGGCCGGGGCCTTGGGCGCAGTATTTT
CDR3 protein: CASSVAPLAGGPGPWAQYF

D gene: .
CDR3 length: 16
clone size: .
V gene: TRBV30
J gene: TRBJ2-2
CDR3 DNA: TGTGCCTGGAGTGTCTTAGGGCCCGATGACACCGGGGAGCTGTTTTTT
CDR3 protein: CAWSVLGPDDTGELFF

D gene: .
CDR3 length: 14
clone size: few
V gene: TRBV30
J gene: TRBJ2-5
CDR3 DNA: TGTGCCTGGAGTGTTTCCGGGAACCAAGAGACCCAGTACTTC
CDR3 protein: CAWSVSGNQETQYF

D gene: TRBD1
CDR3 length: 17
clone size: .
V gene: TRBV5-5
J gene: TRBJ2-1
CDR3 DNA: TGTGCCAGCAGCTCCGGGACAGGGGCCATCTCCTACAATGAGCAGTTCTTC
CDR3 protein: CASSSGTGAISYNEQFF

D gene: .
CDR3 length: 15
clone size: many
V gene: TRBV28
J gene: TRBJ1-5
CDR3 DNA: TGTGCCAGCAGCCAAGGGGTGACCAACCGTCAGCCCCAGCATTTT
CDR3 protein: CASSQGVTNRQPQHF

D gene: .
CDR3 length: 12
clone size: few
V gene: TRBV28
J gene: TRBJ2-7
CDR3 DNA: TGTGCCAGCAGTCCCCCTTCGTGGGTGCAGTACTTC
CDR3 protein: CASSPPSWVQYF

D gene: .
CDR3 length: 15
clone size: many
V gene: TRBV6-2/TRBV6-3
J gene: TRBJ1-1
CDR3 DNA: TGTGCCAGCAGTTACCCTCTACGTATCGGAACTGAAGCTTTCTTT
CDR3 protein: CASSYPLRIGTEAFF

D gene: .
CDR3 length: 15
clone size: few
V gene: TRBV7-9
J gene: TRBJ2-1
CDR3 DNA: TGTGCCAGCAGCCCCTATGGGCGGAGGAAGCTGGGTCGGTTCTTC
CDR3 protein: CASSPYGRRKLGRFF

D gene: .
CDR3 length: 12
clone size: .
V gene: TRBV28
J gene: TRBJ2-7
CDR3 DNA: TGTGCCAGCAGTTTGACCTCCTACGAGCAGTACTTC
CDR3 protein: CASSLTSYEQYF

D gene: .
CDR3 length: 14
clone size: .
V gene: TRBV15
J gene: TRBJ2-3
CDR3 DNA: TGTGCCACCAGCAGAGACTCAGGCACAGATACGCAGTATTTT
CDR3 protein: CATSRDSGTDTQYF

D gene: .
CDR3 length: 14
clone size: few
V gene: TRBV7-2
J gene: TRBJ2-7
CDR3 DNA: TGTGCCAGCAGCGAAGGGGCCTTATCCTACGAGCAGTACTTC
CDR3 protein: CASSEGALSYEQYF

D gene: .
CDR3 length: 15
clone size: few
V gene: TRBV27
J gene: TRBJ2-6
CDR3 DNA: TGTGCCACCCAAACCGGGTTATCTGGGGCCAACGTCCTGACTTTC
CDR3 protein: CATQTGLSGANVLTF

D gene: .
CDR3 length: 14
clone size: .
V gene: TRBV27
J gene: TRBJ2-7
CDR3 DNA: TGTGCCAGCAGTCCCGATAGGGGAGCAAACGAGCAGTACTTC
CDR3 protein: CASSPDRGANEQYF

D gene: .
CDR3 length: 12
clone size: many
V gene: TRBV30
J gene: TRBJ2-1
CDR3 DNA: TGTGCCTGGAGTTATTCAGCTGATGAGCAGTTCTTC
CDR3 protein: CAWSYSADEQFF

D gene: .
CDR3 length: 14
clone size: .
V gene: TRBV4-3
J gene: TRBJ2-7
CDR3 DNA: TGCGCCAGCAGCCAATCCAGCGGCTCTTACGAGCAGTACTTC
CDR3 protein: CASSQSSGSYEQYF

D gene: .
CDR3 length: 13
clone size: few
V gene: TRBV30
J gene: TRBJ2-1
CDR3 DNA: TGTGCCTGGATCCCTACTGACTACAATGAGCAGTTCTTC
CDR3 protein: CAWIPTDYNEQFF

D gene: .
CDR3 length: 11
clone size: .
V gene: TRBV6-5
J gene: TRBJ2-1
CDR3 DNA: TGTGCCAGCAAGGCCTTCGATGAGCAGTTCTTC
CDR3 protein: CASKAFDEQFF

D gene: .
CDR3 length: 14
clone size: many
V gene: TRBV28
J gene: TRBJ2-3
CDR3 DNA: TGTGCCAGCAGTTTCCGCCCGGGGACAGATACGCAGTATTTT
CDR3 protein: CASSFRPGTDTQYF

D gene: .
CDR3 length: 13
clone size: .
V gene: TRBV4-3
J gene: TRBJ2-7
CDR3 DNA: TGCGCCAGCAGCCAGGCGGAGACCTACGAGCAGTACTTC
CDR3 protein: CASSQAETYEQYF

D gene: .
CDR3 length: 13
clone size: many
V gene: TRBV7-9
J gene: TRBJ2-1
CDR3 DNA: TGTGCCAGCAGCTTAGGAGTCGACAATGAGCAGTTCTTC
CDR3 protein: CASSLGVDNEQFF

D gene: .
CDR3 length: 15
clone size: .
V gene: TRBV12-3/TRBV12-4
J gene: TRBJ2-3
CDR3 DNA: TGTGCCAGCAGCACCTGGACAGCCGGGCGAGATACGCAGTATTTT
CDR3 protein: CASSTWTAGRDTQYF

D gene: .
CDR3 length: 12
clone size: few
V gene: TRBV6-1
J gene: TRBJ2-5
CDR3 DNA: TGTGCCAGCAGCGGGGACGGTGAGACCCAGTACTTC
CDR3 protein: CASSGDGETQYF